The text below deals with one TCR beta chain. The data belong to a study of blood T cell repertoires in COVID-19. Clones were sequenced by immunoSEQ multiplex PCR, and TCRdb holds only the in-frame ones, with some missing. The table includes over 150,000 clones, 85% to 90% detected once. The source of this sequence is a man in his fifties or sixties who had recovered from COVID-19. The sample consisted of peripheral blood.

The CDR3 spells CASSLRQGNGYTF. In DNA form, the CDR3 reads TGTGCCAGCAGCCTACGACAGGGTAATGGCTACACCTTC. The rearrangement joins TRBV9 to TRBJ1-2; 7 positions agree with TRBD1. With V trimmed by 4 bases and J by 6 bases, 6 bases remained unmatched. The CDR3 covers 13 residues. Germline-derived CDR1 and CDR2 are SGDLS and YYNGEE.